This TCR beta chain was documented in a study of cytomegalovirus exposure and HLA in healthy donors. General observations from the study: Presence/absence analyses took donor sequencing depth as roughly uniform. CMV antigen specificity of three CMV-associated chains was confirmed in vitro. Later on, a genetic analysis was performed. It linked a missense variant in DCLRE1C with V- and J-gene trimming of TCR beta. In an earlier analysis, productive rearrangement rates for most beta V segments clustered near 87% or 30%.

PCR employed 60 Vbeta and 13 Jbeta primers. Libraries were prepared by immunoSEQ multiplex PCR; TCRdb keeps only in-frame clonotypes and omits some of them. The data show 150,000 to 250,000 clones, with 82% seen just once and 6% to 8% held by the top ten. Points on this clone: Its antigen remains unidentified.

Germline CDR1 MNHEY, CDR2 SMNVEV (reference sequence). This CDR3 region has 16 residues. V shed 6 bases, J shed 2 bases, and the junction held 10 bases outside the gene matches. Sample: PBMCs. The receptor was derived from a woman between 50 and 59 years old in good health and CMV-seropositive. This chain connects TRBV27 to TRBJ2-1; 7 positions match TRBD1. The CDR3 spells CASRPHRGPTYNEQFF. CDR3 DNA: TGTGCCAGCAGACCCCACAGGGGCCCTACCTACAATGAGCAGTTCTTC.